Given below is one TCR beta chain in context. Its target is unknown. Sequenced by immunoSEQ multiplex PCR; TCRdb stores in-frame clones only, minus some. Of under 600,000 clones listed, roughly 98% are singletons. The CDR3 extends over 14 amino acids. Germline assignment: CDR1 MNHEY and CDR2 SVGAGI. V dropped 7 bases and J dropped 6; count of bases not matched to a gene: 9. This entry belongs to a study of shared clonotypes between healthy human individuals. Terminally differentiated effector memory CD45RA+ cells were excluded by CCR7 positive selection of CD45RO-negative cells. Notes on the study in general: Clonotypes shared by all four sorted-subset donors had higher generation probabilities than non-shared clonotypes.

The chain is built from TRBV6-5 and TRBJ1-1, with 9 positions matching TRBD1. This clonotype was sampled from a man aged 25-40 years in good health. Material for sequencing was naive CD8+ T cells sorted from blood. CDR3 protein: CASTKQGAGAEAFF. The CDR3 bases are TGTGCCAGCACCAAACAGGGGGCAGGCGCTGAAGCTTTCTTT.